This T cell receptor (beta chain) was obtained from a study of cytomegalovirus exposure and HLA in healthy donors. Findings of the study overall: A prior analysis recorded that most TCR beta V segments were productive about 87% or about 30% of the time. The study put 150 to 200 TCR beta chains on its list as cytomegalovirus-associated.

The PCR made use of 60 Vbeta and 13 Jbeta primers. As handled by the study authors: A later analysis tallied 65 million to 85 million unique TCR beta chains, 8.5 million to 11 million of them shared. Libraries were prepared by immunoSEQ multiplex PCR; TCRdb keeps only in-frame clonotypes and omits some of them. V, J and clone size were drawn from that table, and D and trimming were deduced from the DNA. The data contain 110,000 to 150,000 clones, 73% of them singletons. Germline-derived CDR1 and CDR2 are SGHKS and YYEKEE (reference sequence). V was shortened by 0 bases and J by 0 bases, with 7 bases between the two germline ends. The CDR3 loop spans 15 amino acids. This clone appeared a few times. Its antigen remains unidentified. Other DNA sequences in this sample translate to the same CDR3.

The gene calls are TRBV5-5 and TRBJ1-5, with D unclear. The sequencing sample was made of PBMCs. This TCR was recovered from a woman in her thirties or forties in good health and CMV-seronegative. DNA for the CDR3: TGTGCCAGCAGCTTGGGCGGAAATAGCAATCAGCCCCAGCATTTT. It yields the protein CASSLGGNSNQPQHF.